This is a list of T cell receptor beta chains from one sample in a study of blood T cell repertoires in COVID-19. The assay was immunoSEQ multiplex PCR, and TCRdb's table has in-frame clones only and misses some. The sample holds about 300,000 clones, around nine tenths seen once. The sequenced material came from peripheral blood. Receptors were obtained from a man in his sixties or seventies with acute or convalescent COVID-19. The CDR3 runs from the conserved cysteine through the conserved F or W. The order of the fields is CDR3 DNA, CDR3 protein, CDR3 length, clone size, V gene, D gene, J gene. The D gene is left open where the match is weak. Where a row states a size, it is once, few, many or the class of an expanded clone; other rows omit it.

CDR3 DNA: TGTGCCAGCAGCTTAGATCGTCCAGGTACCTACGAGCAGTACTTC; CDR3 protein: CASSLDRPGTYEQYF; CDR3 length: 15; clone size: .; V gene: TRBV11-2; D gene: .; J gene: TRBJ2-7
CDR3 DNA: TGTGCCAGCAGCTTCGGACTAGCGAACAATGAGCAGTTCTTC; CDR3 protein: CASSFGLANNEQFF; CDR3 length: 14; clone size: once; V gene: TRBV5-6; D gene: TRBD2; J gene: TRBJ2-1
CDR3 DNA: TGTGCCACCAGTGATGTGACAGGGGGGGGCACAGATACGCAGTATTTT; CDR3 protein: CATSDVTGGGTDTQYF; CDR3 length: 16; clone size: .; V gene: TRBV24-1; D gene: TRBD1; J gene: TRBJ2-3
CDR3 DNA: TGTGCCAGTAGTATGGTTGGACGGCTAGCCGTTCAGCCCCAGCATTTT; CDR3 protein: CASSMVGRLAVQPQHF; CDR3 length: 16; clone size: once; V gene: TRBV19; D gene: .; J gene: TRBJ1-5
CDR3 DNA: TGTGCCAGCAGCCCCGGACAGGCGAGCAATCAGCCCCAGCATTTT; CDR3 protein: CASSPGQASNQPQHF; CDR3 length: 15; clone size: .; V gene: TRBV5-8; D gene: TRBD1; J gene: TRBJ1-5
CDR3 DNA: TGTGCCAGCAGCCCGCGACTAGCGGGAGATACGCAGTATTTT; CDR3 protein: CASSPRLAGDTQYF; CDR3 length: 14; clone size: .; V gene: TRBV7-2; D gene: TRBD2; J gene: TRBJ2-3
CDR3 DNA: TGTGCCAGCAGCTTAGGGTCCGGGGCGTCCCAGGGGGGCTACACCTTC; CDR3 protein: CASSLGSGASQGGYTF; CDR3 length: 16; clone size: once; V gene: TRBV7-8; D gene: .; J gene: TRBJ1-2
CDR3 DNA: TGTGCCAGCAGTTACCCTCGCGGGAAAAACAATGAGCAGTTCTTC; CDR3 protein: CASSYPRGKNNEQFF; CDR3 length: 15; clone size: .; V gene: TRBV6-6; D gene: .; J gene: TRBJ2-1
CDR3 DNA: TGTGCCAGCAGTTATTATGCGGGGGCCTACGAGCAGTACTTC; CDR3 protein: CASSYYAGAYEQYF; CDR3 length: 14; clone size: .; V gene: TRBV6-2/TRBV6-3; D gene: TRBD2; J gene: TRBJ2-7
CDR3 DNA: TGTGCCAGCAGCTTACGGGGGGAGACCCAGTACTTC; CDR3 protein: CASSLRGETQYF; CDR3 length: 12; clone size: .; V gene: TRBV7-2; D gene: .; J gene: TRBJ2-5
CDR3 DNA: TGCGCCAGCAGTGGGGGGGCAGGGGGTCACGGCTACACCTTC; CDR3 protein: CASSGGAGGHGYTF; CDR3 length: 14; clone size: .; V gene: TRBV10-1; D gene: TRBD1; J gene: TRBJ1-2
CDR3 DNA: TGTGCCATCAATGATCAGAACCAAGAGACCCAGTACTTC; CDR3 protein: CAINDQNQETQYF; CDR3 length: 13; clone size: .; V gene: TRBV10-3; D gene: .; J gene: TRBJ2-5
CDR3 DNA: TGTGCCAGCCGAAGACTAGCGGGAGGGCCAGATACGCAGTATTTT; CDR3 protein: CASRRLAGGPDTQYF; CDR3 length: 15; clone size: .; V gene: TRBV6-6; D gene: TRBD2; J gene: TRBJ2-3
CDR3 DNA: TGTGCCAGCAGCTCGTCGTCGGATACGCAGTATTTT; CDR3 protein: CASSSSSDTQYF; CDR3 length: 12; clone size: .; V gene: TRBV7-9; D gene: .; J gene: TRBJ2-3
CDR3 DNA: TGTGCCAGCCAGGCCGGACAGCTTAAGGCCTACGAGCAGTACTTC; CDR3 protein: CASQAGQLKAYEQYF; CDR3 length: 15; clone size: .; V gene: TRBV28; D gene: .; J gene: TRBJ2-7
CDR3 DNA: TGTGCCTGGACCCCCCAAGGGGCTGGTCAGCCCCAGCATTTT; CDR3 protein: CAWTPQGAGQPQHF; CDR3 length: 14; clone size: .; V gene: TRBV30; D gene: .; J gene: TRBJ1-5
CDR3 DNA: TGTGCCAGCAGTTCACAGGGAAGAGACACCGGGGAGCTGTTTTTT; CDR3 protein: CASSSQGRDTGELFF; CDR3 length: 15; clone size: .; V gene: TRBV28; D gene: .; J gene: TRBJ2-2
CDR3 DNA: TGTGCCAGCACCCTAACCCCGGGGGGAAGGTCACCCCTCCACTTT; CDR3 protein: CASTLTPGGRSPLHF; CDR3 length: 15; clone size: .; V gene: TRBV27; D gene: .; J gene: TRBJ1-6
CDR3 DNA: TGCGCCAGCACCCTAGCGGGCCCTAGCACAGATACGCAGTATTTT; CDR3 protein: CASTLAGPSTDTQYF; CDR3 length: 15; clone size: once; V gene: TRBV5-1; D gene: TRBD2; J gene: TRBJ2-3